The clone carrying this TCR beta chain appeared many times. The antigen is undetermined. No treatment of any kind had been given to any patient before thyroid surgery. This sample was taken from a study of metastatic and nonmetastatic thyroid tumors. Study summary: For malignant and benign thyroid patients, tumor or nodule tissue and blood were the sources whose repertoires were compared. General study findings and limits: Across blood and tumor, TCR beta diversity in malignant thyroid tumors was reportedly significantly higher than in benign nodules.

As handled by the study authors: For papillary thyroid cancer, a distant-metastasis classifier was constructed from CDR3 differences observed across clinicopathological groups. TCRdb used MiXCR to call clones anew from the PCR reads. The V and J calls were not made by the authors but by TCRdb's processing. The sample lists about 42,000 clones, roughly 12% occurring once. From germline, CDR1 is DFQATT and CDR2 SNEGSKA (reference sequence). The CDR3 has 12 amino acids. V lost 7 bases, J lost 2 bases, and 9 bases lay in between. The TCR comes from a male donor with papillary thyroid cancer or a benign thyroid nodule (not recorded which). Some clones in this sample may be carry-over from other donors' samples. The chain joins TRBV20-1 to TRBJ1-5; D gene uncertain. Sequenced input: blood. The CDR3 DNA follows: TGCAGTGGGGTGGGTGGCAATCAGCCCCAGCATTTT. Its protein product is CSGVGGNQPQHF.